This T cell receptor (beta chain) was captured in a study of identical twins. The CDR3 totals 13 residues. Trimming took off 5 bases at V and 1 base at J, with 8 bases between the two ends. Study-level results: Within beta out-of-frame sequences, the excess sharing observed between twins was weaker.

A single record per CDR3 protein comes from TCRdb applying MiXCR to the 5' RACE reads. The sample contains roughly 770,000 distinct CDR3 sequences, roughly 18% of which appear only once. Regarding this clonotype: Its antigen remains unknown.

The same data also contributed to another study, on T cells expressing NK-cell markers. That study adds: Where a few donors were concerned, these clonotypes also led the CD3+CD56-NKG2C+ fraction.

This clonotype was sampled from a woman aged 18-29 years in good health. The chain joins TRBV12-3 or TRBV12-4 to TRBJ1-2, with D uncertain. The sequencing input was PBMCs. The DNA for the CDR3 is TGTGCCAGCAGTCGCCAGAGTAACTATGGCTACACCTTC. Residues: CASSRQSNYGYTF.